One and the same sample provided the 13 T cell receptor beta chains below, sequenced in a study of blood T cell repertoires in COVID-19. TCRdb's copy holds only in-frame clones and misses some; the assay was immunoSEQ multiplex PCR. The top ten hold approximately 2.4% of the sample, which has hundreds of thousands of clones, more than 75% seen once. The sample was peripheral blood. All receptors come from a woman in her sixties or seventies with COVID-19, enrolled during active disease.

The chain is built from TRBV5-1 and TRBJ2-1, with 8 bases aligning to TRBD2. The CDR3 spans 16 residues. Germline CDR1 reads SGHRS; CDR2 reads YFSETQ. Losses at the gene ends were 3 bases for V and 1 base for J; bases not matched to a gene: 6. CDR3 bases: TGCGCCAGCAGCTCCTTTGGCGGGGGGTCCTACAATGAGCAGTTCTTC. Its translation is CASSSFGGGSYNEQFF.

J is TRBJ2-7 and V is TRBV6-5; 10 bases line up with TRBD2. Trimming removed 2 bases from V and 0 bases from J; junction bases left unmatched: 1. Germline V gene sequence: CDR1 MNHEY, CDR2 SVGAGI. The CDR3 consists of 15 residues. The CDR3 region is CASSYTSGVSYEQYF. In nucleotides, the CDR3 is TGTGCCAGCAGTTACACTAGCGGGGTCTCCTACGAGCAGTACTTC.

This chain uses TRBV5-1 with TRBJ2-1; weak D call: TRBD2 (7 bases). Per germline, CDR1 SGHRS and CDR2 YFSETQ. Between the trimmed V and J ends, which lost 4 bases and 0 bases, there was a span of 11 bases. This CDR3 comprises 15 residues. CDR3 protein: CASSGGASSYNEQFF. The CDR3 DNA sequence: TGCGCCAGCAGCGGGGGGGCGAGCTCCTACAATGAGCAGTTCTTC.

The rearrangement links TRBV2 to TRBJ1-3; no firm D call. Per germline, CDR1 SNHLY and CDR2 FYNNEI. V was pared by 7 bases and J by 4 bases, with 14 bases between. CDR3 length: 14 amino acids. The CDR3 region has the DNA TGTGCCAGCACCGGACTCCCGGAGGGAAACACCATATATTTT. Amino acids: CASTGLPEGNTIYF.

This clone has a single count. The CDR3 protein is CASSHYSGGSGYGYTF. CDR3 coding DNA: TGTGCCAGCAGCCATTACTCAGGGGGCAGCGGGTATGGCTACACCTTC. The rearrangement links TRBV3-1 (or the pseudogene TRBV3-2) to TRBJ1-2, with 8 bases aligning to TRBD1. This CDR3 is 16 amino acids long. The trim removed 3 bases at V and 5 bases at J, leaving 11 bases unmatched. The germline gives CDR1 LGHDT, CDR2 YNNKEL (reference sequence).

This clone has only one observation. V gene TRBV5-1 combines with J gene TRBJ1-1; maybe TRBD1 (5 bases). CDR1 and CDR2 (germline): SGHRS, YFSETQ. The V gene lost 6 bases and the J gene lost 5 bases, with 17 bases spanning the gap. The CDR3 runs to 14 residues. The CDR3 spells CASTLGRGGTEAFF. The CDR3 DNA follows: TGCGCCAGCACCCTGGGGAGGGGCGGGACTGAAGCTTTCTTT.

The chain uses TRBV11-3 and TRBJ1-2; D ambiguous. CDR3 size: 15 residues. Between the trimmed V and J ends, which lost 5 bases and 3 bases, there was a span of 16 bases. Germline V gives CDR1 SGHNT, CDR2 YENEEA. The CDR3 DNA reads TGTGCCAGCAGCCCCTGGGTCCTCGGGGACTATGGCTACACCTTC. It translates to CASSPWVLGDYGYTF.

The chain recombines TRBV24-1 with TRBJ2-7; D not resolved. Looked up from germline, CDR1 is KGHDR and CDR2 is SFDVKD. V was trimmed by 6 bases and J by 2 bases, leaving 10 bases between them. CDR3 length: 13 residues. CDR3 DNA: TGTGCCACCAGTTCTTCGGTCACCTACGAGCAGTACTTC. As protein: CATSSSVTYEQYF.

The chain recombines TRBV10-3 with TRBJ1-2; no definite D call. V was trimmed by 6 bases and J by 8 bases, leaving 16 bases between them. Looked up from germline, CDR1 is ENHRY and CDR2 is SYGVKD. This CDR3 is 13 amino acids long. The CDR3 here is CAISQANPGGYTF. The CDR3 DNA reads as TGTGCCATCAGCCAGGCAAATCCCGGAGGCTACACCTTC.

V is TRBV5-4 and J is TRBJ2-7, with 7 bases lining up with TRBD1. The V segment lost 5 bases and the J segment 3 bases; nucleotides outside the gene matches: 8. The CDR3 is 14 amino acids. Germline CDR1 reads SGHNT; CDR2 reads YYREEE (reference sequence). CDR3 nucleotide sequence: TGTGCCAGCAGTCATGAGGGGGCGGTCTACGAGCAGTACTTC. It encodes CASSHEGAVYEQYF.

This clone occurred once. The chain links TRBV18 to TRBJ1-5, with D possibly matching TRBD1 (6 bases). V was clipped by 5 bases and J by 1 base, with 9 bases between them. CDR1 and CDR2 from the germline V gene are KGHSH and LQKENI. The length of the CDR3 is 14 residues. This CDR3 reads CASSTTGSNQPQHF. CDR3 nucleotide sequence: TGTGCCAGCTCAACAACAGGGAGCAATCAGCCCCAGCATTTT.

The rearrangement links TRBV6-6 to TRBJ1-6, with D possibly TRBD1 on 6 matching bases. V was clipped by 2 bases and J by 7 bases, with 15 bases between them. The CDR3 consists of 16 residues. Germline V gene data show CDR1 as MNHNY and CDR2 as SVGAGI (reference sequence). The DNA for the CDR3 is TGTGCCAGCAGTTACGGTTTAAGGGGGACAAATTCACCCCTCCACTTT. This encodes CASSYGLRGTNSPLHF.

In its sample, this clone was seen once. The chain uses TRBV4-1 and TRBJ2-5; 10 bases match TRBD2. V was clipped by 4 bases and J by 5 bases; unmatched bases: 7. From germline, CDR1 is MGHRA and CDR2 YSYEKL. The CDR3 spans 15 residues. CDR3 region: CASSPIAGGGETQYF. The CDR3 coding sequence is TGCGCCAGCAGCCCAATAGCGGGGGGAGGTGAGACCCAGTACTTC.